Listed below are T cell receptor beta chains from one sample, sequenced in a study of beta chain features in type 1 diabetes. The assay was immunoSEQ multiplex PCR, and TCRdb's table has in-frame clones only and misses some. The table has tens of thousands of clones, roughly half seen once; the top ten hold 2% to 3%. Sequencing used Tregs from blood. All receptors come from a woman aged 40 to 49 with type 1 diabetes. The CDR3 runs from the conserved cysteine through the conserved F or W. A D gene is named only where the DNA matches it firmly. For some rows the clone size is stated as once, few or many, or as a class when expanded; others skip it.

>.|TRBD2|TRBV6-5|15|TRBJ2-2
CASRSGGMDTGELFF
TGTGCCAGCAGATCGGGGGGTATGGACACCGGGGAGCTGTTTTTT
>few|.|TRBV4-3|13|TRBJ1-5
CASSQRRDQPQHF
TGCGCCAGCAGCCAACGCAGGGATCAGCCCCAGCATTTT
>.|.|TRBV27|11|TRBJ1-1
CATHGYTEAFF
TGTGCCACCCACGGGTACACTGAAGCTTTCTTT
>.|.|TRBV18|16|TRBJ2-3
CASSTLGQPNTDTQYF
TGTGCCAGCTCAACCCTTGGACAGCCGAACACAGATACGCAGTATTTT
>few|TRBD1|TRBV28|15|TRBJ2-5
CASSLPTGAAKTQYF
TGTGCCAGCAGTCTCCCGACAGGGGCGGCGAAGACCCAGTACTTC
>.|TRBD2|TRBV28|14|TRBJ2-1
CASQAGGSYNEQFF
TGTGCCAGCCAGGCGGGAGGTTCCTACAATGAGCAGTTCTTC
>.|.|TRBV5-4|14|TRBJ2-3
CASSPRGPEDTQYF
TGTGCCAGCAGCCCCCGCGGCCCGGAGGATACGCAGTATTTT
>.|.|TRBV6-5|15|TRBJ2-7
CASSYSWGQGYEQYF
TGTGCCAGCAGTTACTCGTGGGGGCAGGGCTACGAGCAGTACTTC
>few|TRBD1|TRBV7-9|13|TRBJ2-1
CASSTRDSNEQFF
TGTGCCAGCAGCACCCGGGACAGCAATGAGCAGTTCTTC
>few|TRBD2|TRBV28|13|TRBJ2-1
CASRTSGPNEQFF
TGTGCCAGCCGGACTAGCGGACCCAATGAGCAGTTCTTC
>.|.|TRBV18|14|TRBJ2-7
CASSPSASSNEQYF
TGTGCCAGCTCACCATCGGCTAGCAGCAACGAGCAGTACTTC
>few|TRBD2|TRBV5-1|13|TRBJ2-7
CASSFTSGYEQYF
TGCGCCAGCAGCTTTACTAGCGGCTACGAGCAGTACTTC
>.|.|TRBV6-5|14|TRBJ2-7
CASSYWQGGHEQYF
TGTGCCAGCAGTTACTGGCAGGGTGGCCACGAGCAGTACTTC
>few|TRBD1|TRBV28|16|TRBJ1-6
CASSSTGQVDNSPLHF
TGTGCCAGCAGTTCAACCGGACAGGTCGATAATTCCCCCCTCCACTTT
>.|.|TRBV30|13|TRBJ1-1
CAWSRAGMTEAFF
TGTGCCTGGAGTCGGGCAGGGATGACTGAAGCTTTCTTT
>.|TRBD2|TRBV29-1|11|TRBJ2-1
CSVYLAGERFF
TGCAGCGTATATCTAGCGGGAGAGAGGTTCTTC
>.|.|TRBV2|15|TRBJ1-4
CASSGRRGSNEKLFF
TGTGCCAGCAGCGGAAGGAGGGGAAGTAATGAAAAACTGTTTTTT
>.|.|TRBV2|13|TRBJ2-7
CASSGQVSYEQYF
TGTGCCAGCAGTGGACAGGTTTCCTACGAGCAGTACTTC
>.|TRBD1|TRBV7-2|15|TRBJ1-5
CASSHGTGGYQPQHF
TGTGCCAGCAGCCATGGGACAGGGGGCTATCAGCCCCAGCATTTT
>few|.|TRBV28|17|TRBJ2-4
CASTSSGAPLSKNIQYF
TGTGCCAGCACCTCCTCAGGGGCCCCCCTGTCCAAAAACATTCAGTACTTC
>.|.|TRBV10-3|13|TRBJ1-2
CAVMGTAGYGYTF
TGTGCCGTTATGGGGACTGCCGGCTATGGCTACACCTTC
>medium-sized|TRBD1|TRBV7-2|15|TRBJ1-2
CASSPWDRASYGYTF
TGTGCCAGCAGCCCCTGGGACAGGGCGAGCTATGGCTACACCTTC
>.|.|TRBV14|16|TRBJ1-2
CASSRTSQTPVYGYTF
TGTGCCAGCAGCAGGACTTCGCAGACGCCCGTCTATGGCTACACCTTC
>.|TRBD2|TRBV7-2|14|TRBJ2-7
CASRPQRGTYEQYF
TGTGCCAGCAGACCCCAGCGGGGAACCTACGAGCAGTACTTC
>few|TRBD1|TRBV29-1|14|TRBJ1-3
CSVDTGQGGNTIYF
TGCAGCGTAGACACGGGACAGGGAGGAAACACCATATATTTT
>.|TRBD1|TRBV10-2|15|TRBJ1-3
CASRPPGTDGNTIYF
TGCGCCAGCAGGCCCCCTGGGACAGACGGAAACACCATATATTTT
>few|TRBD2|TRBV7-2|16|TRBJ2-2
CASSLNLGTITGELFF
TGTGCCAGCAGCTTAAATCTCGGGACTATTACCGGGGAGCTGTTTTTT
>.|.|TRBV7-3|13|TRBJ2-1
CASSSLAYNEQFF
TGTGCCAGCAGCTCCCTAGCTTACAATGAGCAGTTCTTC
>.|TRBD1|TRBV28|13|TRBJ2-7
CASSEDRAYEQYF
TGTGCCAGCAGCGAGGACAGGGCCTACGAGCAGTACTTC
>once|.|TRBV4-3|15|TRBJ2-6
CASSQQSSGANVLTF
TGCGCCAGCAGCCAACAGTCTTCTGGGGCCAACGTCCTGACTTTC
>.|.|TRBV30|11|TRBJ2-7
CAWSVPSEQYF
TGTGCCTGGAGTGTACCCAGCGAGCAGTACTTC
>few|TRBD1|TRBV28|15|TRBJ1-5
CASYSRKGAYQPQHF
TGTGCCAGCTATTCCAGAAAGGGGGCGTATCAGCCCCAGCATTTT
>.|.|TRBV7-6|13|TRBJ1-1
CASSLRENTEAFF
TGTGCCAGCAGCTTGAGGGAAAACACTGAAGCTTTCTTT
>few|TRBD1|TRBV28|14|TRBJ2-4
CASKRTGATNIQYF
TGTGCCAGCAAACGGACAGGGGCTACAAACATTCAGTACTTC
>few|.|TRBV7-9|17|TRBJ2-7
CASSRLIGVLRSYEQYF
TGTGCCAGCAGCCGGTTAATCGGGGTATTGAGGTCCTACGAGCAGTACTTC
>.|.|TRBV2|12|TRBJ2-1
CASSGSRNEQFF
TGTGCCAGCAGTGGGTCGAGGAATGAGCAGTTCTTC
>.|.|TRBV7-2|14|TRBJ2-6
CASSAGSRANVLTF
TGTGCCAGCAGCGCAGGCTCGAGGGCCAACGTCCTGACTTTC
>few|TRBD2|TRBV2|14|TRBJ2-7
CASSVYSGSREQYF
TGTGCCAGCAGTGTATATAGCGGGAGTCGCGAGCAGTACTTC
>.|.|TRBV5-1|16|TRBJ2-7
CASSNPGTSKPYEQYF
TGCGCCAGCAGCAACCCCGGGACTTCGAAACCCTACGAGCAGTACTTC
>once|TRBD1|TRBV19|16|TRBJ1-5
CASSIGAGGSNQPQHF
TGTGCCAGTAGTATAGGCGCAGGGGGCTCTAATCAGCCCCAGCATTTT
>.|TRBD2|TRBV7-9|17|TRBJ2-5
CASSIIYGLEIPETQYF
TGTGCCAGCAGCATAATCTACGGACTAGAGATTCCCGAGACCCAGTACTTC
>.|TRBD1|TRBV7-9|14|TRBJ2-7
CASSFGQGAGEQYF
TGTGCCAGCAGCTTTGGACAGGGGGCCGGAGAGCAGTACTTC
>few|TRBD1|TRBV28|14|TRBJ1-2
CASSKDRVNYGYTF
TGTGCCAGCAGCAAAGACAGGGTCAACTATGGCTACACCTTC
>.|TRBD2|TRBV9|18|TRBJ2-7
CASSAGLAVPGIYYEQYF
TGTGCCAGCAGCGCGGGACTAGCGGTTCCAGGAATTTACTACGAGCAGTACTTC
>once|.|TRBV6-5|15|TRBJ1-2
CASSQQVDLGYGYTF
TGTGCCAGCAGTCAACAGGTGGACCTGGGTTATGGCTACACCTTC
>.|TRBD2|TRBV4-3|15|TRBJ2-7
CASSLRAGDSYEQYF
TGCGCCAGCAGCCTCAGAGCGGGAGATTCCTACGAGCAGTACTTC
>few|TRBD1|TRBV7-3|13|TRBJ1-1
CASAEQGATEAFF
TGTGCCAGCGCCGAACAGGGGGCCACTGAAGCTTTCTTT
>.|TRBD1|TRBV7-9|15|TRBJ2-1
CASSFRGRLGNEQFF
TGTGCCAGCAGCTTCAGGGGGCGTTTGGGCAATGAGCAGTTCTTC
>once|.|TRBV20-1|11|TRBJ2-3
CSEARQGTQYF
TGCAGTGAGGCGCGTCAGGGGACGCAGTATTTT